The source of this T cell receptor (beta chain) is a study of tumor and adjacent non-tumor tissue in lung cancer. TCRbeta libraries were built with three rounds of nested PCR, modified from ARM-PCR. TCRdb ran MiXCR on the multiplex PCR reads and lists one entry per CDR3 protein. The sample gives 90,000 to 100,000 distinct CDR3 sequences, about 80% of which show up once; roughly 29% is in the top ten. This sample's RNA came from whole unsorted tissue. This non-tumor lung sample came from over 3 cm beyond the tumor edge. Per germline, CDR1 SQVTM and CDR2 ANQGSEA. The CDR3 has 12 amino acids. Points on this clonotype: Its antigen is currently unknown. The junction departs from germline at one end; a sequencing error may be responsible.

Study observations and caveats: TCR diversity was significantly greater in tumor than normal lung tissue.

This rearrangement joins TRBV29-1 to TRBJ1-2; 7 bases align to TRBD1. The specimen sequenced was distant non-tumor lung tissue. This TCR was sampled from a man aged 55-75 years with small cell lung cancer. CDR3: CRVDRGHYGYTF. The CDR3 region has the DNA TGCAGAGTTGATAGGGGGCACTACGGCTACACCTTC. The whole variable domain, remainder taken from reference TRBV29-1 and TRBJ1-2, is SAVISQKPSRDICQRGTSLTIQCQVDSQVTMMFWYRQQPGQSLTLIATANQGSEATYESGFVIDKFPISRPNLTFSTLTVSNMSPEDSSIYLCRVDRGHYGYTFGSGTRLTVV.